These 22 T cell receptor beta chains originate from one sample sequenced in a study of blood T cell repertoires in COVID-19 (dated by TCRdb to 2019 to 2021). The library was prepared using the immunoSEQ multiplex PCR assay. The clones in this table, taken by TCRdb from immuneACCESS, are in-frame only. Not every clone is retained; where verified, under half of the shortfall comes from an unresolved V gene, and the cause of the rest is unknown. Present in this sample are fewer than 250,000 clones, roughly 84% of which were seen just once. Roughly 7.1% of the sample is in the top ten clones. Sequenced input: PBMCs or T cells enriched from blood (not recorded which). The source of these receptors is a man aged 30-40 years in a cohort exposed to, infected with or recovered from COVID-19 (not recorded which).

The CDR3 is CASSVLMNTEAFF. CDR3 coding DNA: TGTGCCAGCAGCGTACTAATGAACACTGAAGCTTTCTTT. The chain joins TRBV9 to TRBJ1-1; D remains ambiguous. In germline, CDR1 is SGDLS, CDR2 YYNGEE. V lost 1 base to trimming and J lost 0 bases, with 4 bases between them. The CDR3 consists of 13 residues.

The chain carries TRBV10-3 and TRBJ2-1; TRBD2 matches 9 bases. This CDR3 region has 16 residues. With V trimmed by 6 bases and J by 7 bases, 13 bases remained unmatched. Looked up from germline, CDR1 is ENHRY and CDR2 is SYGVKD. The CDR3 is CAISPRAGGKGNEQFF. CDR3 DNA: TGTGCCATCAGCCCCAGGGCGGGGGGGAAGGGTAATGAGCAGTTCTTC.

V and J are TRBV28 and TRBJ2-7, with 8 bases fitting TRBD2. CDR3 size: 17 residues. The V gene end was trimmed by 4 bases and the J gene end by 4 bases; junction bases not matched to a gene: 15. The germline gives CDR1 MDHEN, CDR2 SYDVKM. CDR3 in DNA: TGTGCCAGCAGTTCTGTAGGTAGCGGGATGGTAAGGTACGAGCAGTACTTC. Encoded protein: CASSSVGSGMVRYEQYF.

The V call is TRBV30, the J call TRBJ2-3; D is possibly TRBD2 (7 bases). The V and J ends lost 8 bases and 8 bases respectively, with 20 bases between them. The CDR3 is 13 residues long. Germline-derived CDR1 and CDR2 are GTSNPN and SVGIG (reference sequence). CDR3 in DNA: TGTGCCGACAAGGGGGGGACCGGCGGTACGCAGTATTTT. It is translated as CADKGGTGGTQYF. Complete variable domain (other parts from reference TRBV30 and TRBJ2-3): SQTIHQWPATLVQPVGSPLSLECTVEGTSNPNLYWYRQAAGRGLQLLFYSVGIGQISSEVPQNLSASRPQDRQFILSSKKLLLSDSGFYLCADKGGTGGTQYFGPGTRLTVL.

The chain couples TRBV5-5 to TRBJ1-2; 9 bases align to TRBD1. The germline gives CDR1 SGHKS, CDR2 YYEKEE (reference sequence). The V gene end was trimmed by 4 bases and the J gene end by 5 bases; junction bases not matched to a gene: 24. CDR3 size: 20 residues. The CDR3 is CASSLGLAGTGPTPHYGYTF. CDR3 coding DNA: TGTGCCAGCAGCCTGGGCTTGGCCGGGACAGGGCCAACCCCCCATTATGGCTACACCTTC.

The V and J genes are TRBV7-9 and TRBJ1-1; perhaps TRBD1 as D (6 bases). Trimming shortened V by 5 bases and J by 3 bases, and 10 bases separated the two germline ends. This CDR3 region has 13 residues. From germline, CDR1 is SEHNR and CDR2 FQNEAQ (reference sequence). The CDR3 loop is CASSRTEYTEAFF. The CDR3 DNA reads TGTGCCAGCAGCCGGACAGAGTACACTGAAGCTTTCTTT.

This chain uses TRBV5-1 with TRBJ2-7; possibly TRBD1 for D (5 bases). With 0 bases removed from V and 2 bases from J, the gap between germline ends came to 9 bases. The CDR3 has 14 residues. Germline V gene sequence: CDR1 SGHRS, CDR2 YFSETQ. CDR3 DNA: TGCGCCAGCAGCTTGGACAGGCCTCCCTACGAGCAGTACTTC. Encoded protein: CASSLDRPPYEQYF. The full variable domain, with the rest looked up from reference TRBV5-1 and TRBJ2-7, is KAGVTQTPRYLIKTRGQQVTLSCSPISGHRSVSWYQQTPGQGLQFLFEYFSETQRNKGNFPGRFSGRQFSNSRSEMNVSTLELGDSALYLCASSLDRPPYEQYFGPGTRLTVT.

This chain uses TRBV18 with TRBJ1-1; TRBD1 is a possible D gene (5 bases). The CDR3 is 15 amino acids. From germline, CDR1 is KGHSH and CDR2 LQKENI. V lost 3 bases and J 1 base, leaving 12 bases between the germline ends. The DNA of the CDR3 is TGTGCCAGCTCACCTGGCATGGACACGAACACTGAAGCTTTCTTT. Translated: CASSPGMDTNTEAFF.

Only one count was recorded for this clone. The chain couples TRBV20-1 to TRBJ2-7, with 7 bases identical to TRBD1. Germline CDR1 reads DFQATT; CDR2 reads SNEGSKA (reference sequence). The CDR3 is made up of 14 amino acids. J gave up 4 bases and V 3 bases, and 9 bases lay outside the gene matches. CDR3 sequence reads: CSASQTTGIYEQYF. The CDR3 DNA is TGCAGTGCTAGTCAGACGACAGGGATTTACGAGCAGTACTTC.

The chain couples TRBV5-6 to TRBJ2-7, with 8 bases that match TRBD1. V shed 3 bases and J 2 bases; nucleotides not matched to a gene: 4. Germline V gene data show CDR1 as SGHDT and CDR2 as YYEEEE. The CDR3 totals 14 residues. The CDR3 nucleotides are TGTGCCAGCAGCTCGGGACAGGCACCCTACGAGCAGTACTTC. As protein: CASSSGQAPYEQYF.

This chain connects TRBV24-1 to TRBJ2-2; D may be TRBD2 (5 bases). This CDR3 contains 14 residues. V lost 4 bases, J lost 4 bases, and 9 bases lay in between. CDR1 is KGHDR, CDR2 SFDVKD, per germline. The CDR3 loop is CATSERVSTGELFF. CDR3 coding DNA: TGTGCCACCAGTGAGAGGGTTTCCACCGGGGAGCTGTTTTTT.

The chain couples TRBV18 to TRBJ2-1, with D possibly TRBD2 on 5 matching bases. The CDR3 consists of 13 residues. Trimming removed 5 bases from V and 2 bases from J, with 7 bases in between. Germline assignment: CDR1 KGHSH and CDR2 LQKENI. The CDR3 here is CASSVRAYNEQFF. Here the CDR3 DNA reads TGTGCCAGCTCAGTGAGGGCCTACAATGAGCAGTTCTTC. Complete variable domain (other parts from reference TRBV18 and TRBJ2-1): NAGVMQNPRHLVRRRGQEARLRCSPMKGHSHVYWYRQLPEEGLKFMVYLQKENIIDESGMPKERFSAEFPKEGPSILRIQQVVRGDSAAYFCASSVRAYNEQFFGPGTRLTVL.

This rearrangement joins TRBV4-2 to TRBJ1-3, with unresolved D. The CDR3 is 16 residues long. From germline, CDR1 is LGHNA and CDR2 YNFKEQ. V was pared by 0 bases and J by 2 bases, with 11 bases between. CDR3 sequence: CASSQDKAGTGNTIYF. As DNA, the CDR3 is TGTGCCAGCAGCCAAGATAAAGCAGGCACTGGAAACACCATATATTTT.

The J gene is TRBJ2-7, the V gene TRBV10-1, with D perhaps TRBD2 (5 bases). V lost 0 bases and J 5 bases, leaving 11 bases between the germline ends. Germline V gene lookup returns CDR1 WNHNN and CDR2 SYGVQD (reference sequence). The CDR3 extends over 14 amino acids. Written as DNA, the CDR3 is TGCGCCAGCAGTGAGTCGGGCGGGTGCCACGAGCAGTACTTC. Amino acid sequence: CASSESGGCHEQYF.

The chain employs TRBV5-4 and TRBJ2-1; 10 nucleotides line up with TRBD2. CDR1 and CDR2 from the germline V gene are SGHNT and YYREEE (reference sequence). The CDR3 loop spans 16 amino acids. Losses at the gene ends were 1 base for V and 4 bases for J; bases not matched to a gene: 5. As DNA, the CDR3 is TGTGCCAGCAGCTTGAATAGCGGGAGGTCATACAATGAGCAGTTCTTC. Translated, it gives CASSLNSGRSYNEQFF.

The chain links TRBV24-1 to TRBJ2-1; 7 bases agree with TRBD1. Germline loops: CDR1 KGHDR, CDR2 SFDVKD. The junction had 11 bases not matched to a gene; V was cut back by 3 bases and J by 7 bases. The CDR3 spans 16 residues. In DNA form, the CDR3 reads TGTGCCACCAGTGATCCCAGGGGGATAGGTTTAAATGAGCAGTTCTTC. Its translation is CATSDPRGIGLNEQFF.

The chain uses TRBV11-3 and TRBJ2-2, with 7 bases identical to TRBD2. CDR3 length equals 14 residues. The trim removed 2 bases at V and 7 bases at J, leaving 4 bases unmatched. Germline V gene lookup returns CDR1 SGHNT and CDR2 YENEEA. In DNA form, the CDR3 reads TGTGCCAGCAGCTTATGGGGGGGTTACGGGGAGCTGTTTTTT. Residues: CASSLWGGYGELFF. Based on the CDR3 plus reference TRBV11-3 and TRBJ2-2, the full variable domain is EAGVVQSPRYKIIEKKQPVAFWCNPISGHNTLYWYLQNLGQGPELLIRYENEEAVDDSQLPKDRFSAERLKGVDSTLKIQPAELGDSAVYLCASSLWGGYGELFFGEGSRLTVL.

CDR3 DNA sequence: TGTGCCAGCAGGGACTCCACTGGAGGCTACACCTTC. The encoded protein is CASRDSTGGYTF. The chain uses TRBV2 and TRBJ1-2, with no clear D. Germline V gene sequence: CDR1 SNHLY, CDR2 FYNNEI. The CDR3 loop spans 12 amino acids. The germline V and J ends were trimmed by 6 bases and 8 bases, with 13 bases remaining between them. The full variable domain, its missing parts supplied by reference TRBV2 and TRBJ1-2, is EPEVTQTPSHQVTQMGQEVILRCVPISNHLYFYWYRQILGQKVEFLVSFYNNEISEKSEIFDDQFSVERPDGSNFTLKIRSTKLEDSAMYFCASRDSTGGYTFGSGTRLTVV.

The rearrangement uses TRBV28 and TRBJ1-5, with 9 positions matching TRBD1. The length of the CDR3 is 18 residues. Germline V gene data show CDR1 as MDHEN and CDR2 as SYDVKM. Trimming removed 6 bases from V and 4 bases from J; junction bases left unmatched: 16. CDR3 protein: CASSRSFSSGTGNQPQHF. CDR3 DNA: TGTGCCAGCAGCCGATCTTTTTCGTCCGGGACAGGGAATCAGCCCCAGCATTTT. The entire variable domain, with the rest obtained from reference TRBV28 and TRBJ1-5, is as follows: DVKVTQSSRYLVKRTGEKVFLECVQDMDHENMFWYRQDPGLGLRLIYFSYDVKMKEKGDIPEGYSVSREKKERFSLILESASTNQTSMYLCASSRSFSSGTGNQPQHFGDGTRLSIL.

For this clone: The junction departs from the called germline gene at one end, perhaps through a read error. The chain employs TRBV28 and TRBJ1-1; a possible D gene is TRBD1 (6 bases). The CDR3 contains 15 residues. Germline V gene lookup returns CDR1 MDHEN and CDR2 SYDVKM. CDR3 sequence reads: CASSHRVGMNIEAFF. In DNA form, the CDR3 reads TGTGCCAGCAGCCACAGGGTGGGAATGAACATTGAAGCTTTCTTT. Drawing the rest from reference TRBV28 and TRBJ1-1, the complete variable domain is DVKVTQSSRYLVKRTGEKVFLECVQDMDHENMFWYRQDPGLGLRLIYFSYDVKMKEKGDIPEGYSVSREKKERFSLILESASTNQTSMYLCASSHRVGMNIEAFFGQGTRLTVV.

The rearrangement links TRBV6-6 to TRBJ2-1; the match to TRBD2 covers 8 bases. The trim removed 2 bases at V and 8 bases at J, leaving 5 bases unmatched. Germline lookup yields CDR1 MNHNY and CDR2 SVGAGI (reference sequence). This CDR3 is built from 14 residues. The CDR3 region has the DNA TGTGCCAGCAGTTACCGGAGCGGGAGTGATGAGCAGTTCTTC. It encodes CASSYRSGSDEQFF.

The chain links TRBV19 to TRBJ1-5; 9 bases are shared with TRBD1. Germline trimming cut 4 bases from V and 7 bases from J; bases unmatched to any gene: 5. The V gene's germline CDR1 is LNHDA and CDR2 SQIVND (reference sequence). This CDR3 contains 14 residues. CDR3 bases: TGTGCCAGTAGTACAGGACAGGGGCACCAGCCCCAGCATTTT. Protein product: CASSTGQGHQPQHF.